The TCR beta chain described here comes from a study of T-cell reconstitution after alpha-beta-depleted transplantation in children. This clonotype came up many times. The antigen is undetermined. The CDR3 contains 14 residues. Germline loops: CDR1 SGHVS, CDR2 FQNEAQ. The germline V and J ends were trimmed by 5 bases and 8 bases, with 15 bases remaining between them. For TCRbeta, the library was prepared with unique molecular identifiers. TCRdb fed the PCR reads into MiXCR, producing one record per CDR3 protein. The table has a few hundred thousand distinct CDR3 sequences, roughly 10% seen once; the top ten hold roughly a quarter. Findings and limits, study-wide: Fresh T-cell production supplied most of the T-cell counts and diversity seen one year after transplant. Surviving thymic progenitors and recipient T cells were the source of high TCRbeta diversity at day 60 in some patients. Several hundred expanded graft clones reportedly were the source of alpha-beta T cells about two months after transplant.

This receptor was obtained from a male patient aged 2 to 10 who had a stem cell transplant for chronic granulomatous disease, so the T cells may come from the graft donor. This sample comprised peripheral blood, obtained 180 days after TCRalphabeta/CD19-depleted stem cell transplant. The gene calls are TRBV7-8 and TRBJ1-4, with D uncertain. The CDR3 bases are TGTGCCAGCAGCCACAGCCCTCTGGAAGAAAAACTGTTTTTT. Residues: CASSHSPLEEKLFF.